This paragraph covers one TCR beta chain sequence. Its antigen is currently unknown. Using a J-beta primer mix together with a sample-barcoded 5' primer, a second PCR was run for roughly 6 to 11 cycles. TCRdb called the 5' RACE reads again in MiXCR, with one record for every CDR3 protein. The table has about 830,000 distinct CDR3 sequences, about three fifths seen once. This CDR3 spans 18 amino acids. Germline CDR1 reads MDHEN; CDR2 reads SYDVKM. Isolation per sample recovered at least 7 million PBMCs. The amount of total RNA extracted per sample was at least 5.5 micrograms. The data were taken from a study of blood T cells in healthy people across ages. Overall study context: About one barcoded beta molecule per two T cells came from capture by template switching. Study results and caveats: Versus aged donors, long-lived donors had higher diversity and more naive CD4+ cells.

The receptor's source is a man aged 30-40 years in good health. The specimen sequenced was blood. The rearrangement uses TRBV28 and TRBJ2-5; 8 bases agree with TRBD2. The DNA matches TRBJ2-7 better at its end, which makes the J call doubtful. CDR3 residues: CASSFPSPGGVNLYEQYF. For the CDR3, the DNA is TGTGCCAGCAGTTTTCCCTCACCCGGGGGGGTCAATCTCTACGAGCAGTACTTC.